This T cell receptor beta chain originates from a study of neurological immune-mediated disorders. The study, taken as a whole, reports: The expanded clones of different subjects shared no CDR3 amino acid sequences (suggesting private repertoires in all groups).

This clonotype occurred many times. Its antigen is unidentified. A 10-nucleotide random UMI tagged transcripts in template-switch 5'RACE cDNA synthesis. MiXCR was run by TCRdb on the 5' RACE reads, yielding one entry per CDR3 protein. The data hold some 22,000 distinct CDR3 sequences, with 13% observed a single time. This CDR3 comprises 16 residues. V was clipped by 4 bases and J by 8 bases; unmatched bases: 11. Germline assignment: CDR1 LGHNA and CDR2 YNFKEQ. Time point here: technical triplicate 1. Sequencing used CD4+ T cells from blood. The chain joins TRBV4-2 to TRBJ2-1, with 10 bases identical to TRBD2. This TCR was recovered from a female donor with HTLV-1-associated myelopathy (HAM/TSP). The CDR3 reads CASSPQRGGRTDEQFF. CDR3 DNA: TGTGCCAGCAGCCCACAGCGGGGGGGCCGGACGGATGAGCAGTTCTTC.